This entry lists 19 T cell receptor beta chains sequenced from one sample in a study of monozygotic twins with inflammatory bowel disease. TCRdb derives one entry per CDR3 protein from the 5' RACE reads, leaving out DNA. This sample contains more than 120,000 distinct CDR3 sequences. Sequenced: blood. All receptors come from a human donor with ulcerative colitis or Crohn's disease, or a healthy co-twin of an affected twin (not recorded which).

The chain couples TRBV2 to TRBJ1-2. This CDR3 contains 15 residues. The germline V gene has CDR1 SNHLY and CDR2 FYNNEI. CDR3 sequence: CASSLLPRVDYGYTF.

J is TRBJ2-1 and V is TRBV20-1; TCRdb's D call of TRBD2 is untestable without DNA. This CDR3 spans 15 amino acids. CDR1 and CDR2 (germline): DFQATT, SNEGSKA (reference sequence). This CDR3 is CSATDLAGGYNEQFF.

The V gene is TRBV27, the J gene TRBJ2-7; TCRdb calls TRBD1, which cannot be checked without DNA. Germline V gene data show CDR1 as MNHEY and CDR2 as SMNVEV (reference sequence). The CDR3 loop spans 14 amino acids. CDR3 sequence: CASSLLDNSYEQYF.

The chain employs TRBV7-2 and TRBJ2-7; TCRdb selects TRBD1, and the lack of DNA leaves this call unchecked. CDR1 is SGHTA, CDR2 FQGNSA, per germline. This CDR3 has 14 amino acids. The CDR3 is CASSFSTGGYEQYF.

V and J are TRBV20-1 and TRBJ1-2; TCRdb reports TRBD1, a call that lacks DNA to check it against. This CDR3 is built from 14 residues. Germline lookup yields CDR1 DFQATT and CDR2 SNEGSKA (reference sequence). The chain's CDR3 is CSAADDRHPAGYTF.

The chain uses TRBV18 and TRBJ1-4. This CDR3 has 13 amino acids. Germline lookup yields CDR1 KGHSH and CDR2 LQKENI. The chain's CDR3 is CASSPSQNEKLFF.

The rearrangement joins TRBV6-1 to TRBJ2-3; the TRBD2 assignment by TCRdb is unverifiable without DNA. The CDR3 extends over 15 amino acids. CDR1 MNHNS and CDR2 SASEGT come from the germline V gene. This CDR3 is CASSKTSGWTDTQYF.

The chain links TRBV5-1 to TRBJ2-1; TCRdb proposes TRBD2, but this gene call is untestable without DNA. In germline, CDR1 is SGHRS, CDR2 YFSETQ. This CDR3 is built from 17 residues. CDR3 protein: CASSPGLAGGSYNEQFF.

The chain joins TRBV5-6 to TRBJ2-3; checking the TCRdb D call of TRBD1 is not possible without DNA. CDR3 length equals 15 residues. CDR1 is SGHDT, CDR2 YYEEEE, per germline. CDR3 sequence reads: CASSSSGGSTDTQYF.

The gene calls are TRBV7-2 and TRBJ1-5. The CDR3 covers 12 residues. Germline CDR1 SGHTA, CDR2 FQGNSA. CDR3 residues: CASRLGVQPQHF.

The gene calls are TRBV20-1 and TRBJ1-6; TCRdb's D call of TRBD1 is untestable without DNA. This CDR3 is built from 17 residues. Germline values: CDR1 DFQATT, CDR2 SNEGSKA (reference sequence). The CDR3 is CSARERGQGASNSPLHF.

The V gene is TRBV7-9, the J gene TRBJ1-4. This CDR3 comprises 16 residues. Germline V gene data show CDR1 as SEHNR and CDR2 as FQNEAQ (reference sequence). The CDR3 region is CASNDQGGLTNEKLFF.

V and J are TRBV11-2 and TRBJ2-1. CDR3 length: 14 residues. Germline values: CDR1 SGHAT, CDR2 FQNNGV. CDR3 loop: CASSLLQVYNEQFF.

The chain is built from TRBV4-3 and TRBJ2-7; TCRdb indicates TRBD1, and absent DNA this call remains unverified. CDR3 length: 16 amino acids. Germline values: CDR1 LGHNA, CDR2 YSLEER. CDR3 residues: CASSQDWKGKIYEQYF.

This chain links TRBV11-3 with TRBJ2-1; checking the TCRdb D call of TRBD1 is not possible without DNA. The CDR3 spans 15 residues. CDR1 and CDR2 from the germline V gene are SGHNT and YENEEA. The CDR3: CASSSLRGGQGEQFF.

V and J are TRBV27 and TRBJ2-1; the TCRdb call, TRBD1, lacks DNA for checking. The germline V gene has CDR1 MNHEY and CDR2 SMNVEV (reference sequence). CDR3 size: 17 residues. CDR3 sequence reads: CASRPLSSGGAYNEQFF.

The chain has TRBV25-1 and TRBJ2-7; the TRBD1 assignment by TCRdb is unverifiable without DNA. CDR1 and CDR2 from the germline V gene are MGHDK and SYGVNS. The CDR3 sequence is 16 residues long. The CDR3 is CASSESGAGTTYEQYF.

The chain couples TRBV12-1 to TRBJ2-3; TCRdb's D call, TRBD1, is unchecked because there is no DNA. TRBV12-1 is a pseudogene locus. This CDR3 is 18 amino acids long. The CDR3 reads CASSFFPGPLGRTDTQYF.

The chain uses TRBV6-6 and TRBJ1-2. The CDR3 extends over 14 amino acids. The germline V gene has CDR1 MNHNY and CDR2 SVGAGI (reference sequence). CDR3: CASSYGRTNYGYTF.